What follows is one T cell receptor (beta chain) and its context. The antigen is not known. The V gene's germline CDR1 is SGHTA and CDR2 FQGTGA. The CDR3 covers 16 residues. V lost 2 bases to trimming and J lost 7 bases; unmatched junction nucleotides: 9. Diagnoses rested on clinical symptoms, serum thyroxine and TRAb, thyroid ultrasound and orbital computed tomography. The PBMCs had their origin in about 9.7 ml of fresh peripheral blood. Authors of the study amplified TCR beta CDR3 regions from RNA transcripts. An initial round of RT-PCR targeting the TCR CDR3 relied on the HTBI primer set. TCRdb reprocessed the multiplex PCR reads with MiXCR, giving one entry per CDR3 protein. This sample has around 360,000 distinct CDR3 sequences, with about 15% found just once. These data belong to a study of T cells in Graves' hyperthyroidism and ophthalmopathy. On the study more broadly: The authors collected peripheral blood at initial diagnosis, before any treatment.

Study results and caveats: A median approximately 6.8 months before onset, the model predicted ophthalmopathy.

The chain uses TRBV7-3 and TRBJ2-2, with 8 bases lining up with TRBD2. This clonotype was obtained from a woman aged 55-70 years with Graves' ophthalmopathy. Material: blood. CDR3 DNA sequence: TGTGCCAGCAGCTTATTGAGCGGGAGAGGGGACGGGGAGCTGTTTTTT. Translation gives CASSLLSGRGDGELFF.